The sequence of this TCR beta chain was determined in a study of cytomegalovirus exposure and HLA in healthy donors (dated by TCRdb to the late 2010s). Study-level background: An earlier analysis of roughly 610 of the donors reported approximately 260 Gb of sequence data and 117 million unique TCR beta sequences obtained from approximately 180 million T cells. An early release covering roughly 640 HLA-typed donors comprised approximately 300 gigabases of sequencing data and 85 million or so unique TCR sequences. The genetic ancestry cluster associated with self-reported Caucasian donors included 80% to 90% of the 300 to 450 genotyped donors. The aim of the study was to test whether cataloging public T cell receptors could identify signatures of past pathogen exposure. The study used immunosequencing to profile the T cell repertoires of approximately 690 subjects and linked those repertoires to cytomegalovirus serostatus. Besides the first cohort of about 730 subjects, a separate validation cohort made up of 120 different subjects was used. To predict cytomegalovirus infection status, the study brought together high-throughput TCR immunosequencing, statistical association of individual TCRs with disease status, and machine learning. A later analysis re-analyzed previously published TCR beta repertoires from 666 donors and added high-resolution HLA genotyping to study TCR occurrence patterns. Rather than drawing on any new phenotypic data, the later analysis identified candidate immune exposures from TCR beta sequences and the way those sequences occurred across donors. An earlier analysis of 587 of the donors applied high-throughput TCR beta sequencing to assess whether each TCR beta V gene segment acted as functional or pseudogenic. Donor age, sex, ethnicity and CMV serostatus were compiled together with the repertoire data. In a later genetic analysis, genome-wide SNP genotypes for about 65% of the roughly 670 donors were used, and that subset was treated as a discovery cohort. Every discovery cohort repertoire had been produced on one sequencing platform. Class I and class II HLA loci were covered by the typing at four-digit resolution. The number of typed donors differed by locus: about 620-630 for A, B, C, DRB1 and DQB1; 522 for DQA1; 606 for DPA1; and about 450 for DPB1. About five DR-DQ haplotypes were treated as single units for association and clustering because of strong linkage in the cohort. On average, roughly 240,000 unique TCR beta nucleotide sequences were sequenced per donor among fewer than 500 genotyped donors of the cohort, with about 17% of those sequences being non-productive. The study at large found these results: Sequencing depth was assumed to be roughly uniform across donors in the presence/absence analyses, though that assumption may not hold. In a later genetic analysis, a missense DCLRE1C variant was associated with V-gene and J-gene trimming of TCR beta chains, and the association was replicated in an independent cohort. In a later analysis, several top co-occurrence clusters were reported to appear linked to parvovirus B19, influenza, CMV and Epstein-Barr virus. In the study, around 150 TCR beta chains were listed as associated with cytomegalovirus. Compared with the approximately 600-donor mean, donors in an Asian-associated ancestry cluster had fewer N-insertions in productive TCRs, according to a later genetic analysis. For the cohort, immune exposure information was limited to CMV serostatus. Correlated functional status among segregating V segments might be attributable to linkage disequilibrium, but an unknown experimental factor could not be ruled out. Roughly 17 rarely observed V segments, including chromosome 9 orphons, were excluded from the earlier analysis of some 590 of the donors because counts were too low. In a later analysis, the rate of TCR association differed among HLA loci, with DRB1 alleles having the most associated TCRs and HLA-C alleles having the fewest. A cluster of highly shared sequence variants was judged likely to represent a technical artifact of the sequencing pipeline. In this cohort, only TCR beta chains were sequenced, and detectable features were limited by the absence of alpha or paired-chain data. Some IMGT-functional V segments, including TRBV6-2 and TRBV6-3, could not be distinguished by the 87-base-pair reads and were therefore excluded. An earlier analysis of approximately 590 of the donors showed that most TCR beta V segments appeared in productive rearrangements either about 87% or about 30% of the time, which broadly matched IMGT annotations. The authors suggested that the approach could potentially be extended to other disease states and immunological phenotypes. In a later analysis, HLA-associated TCR beta chains showed more clonal expansion and lower generation probabilities than non-associated chains that were equally common. Across donors, most TCR sequences were observed very rarely, whereas some public TCRs were present in many individuals. At a false discovery rate of 0.05, a later analysis linked roughly 17,000 TCR beta sequences to specific HLA alleles. Because some donors lacked HLA typing at each locus, the association tests relied only on the typed subset. In a later analysis, most CMV-associated TCR beta chains were found to appear HLA-restricted, with HLA associations seemingly driven largely by CMV exposure. A further reported finding was that TCR beta sequences accurately predicted the HLA-A and HLA-B alleles for most subjects in the first cohort. When HLA alleles, especially DR and DQ, strongly co-occurred, TCR associations were difficult to assign to individual alleles. In vitro tests confirmed that a few of the cytomegalovirus-associated TCR beta chains recognize cytomegalovirus antigens. The classifier was reported to diagnose cytomegalovirus status with high specificity and sensitivity in both the original cohort and the validation cohort.

Library method: the immunoSEQ multiplex PCR assay. For the multiplex PCR, a mixture combining 60 forward primers for TCR Vbeta segments and 13 reverse primers for TCR Jbeta segments was used. A multiplex PCR assay on genomic DNA amplified the CDR3 region of rearranged TCR beta genes. The Illumina HiSeq System was used to sequence the amplified TCR beta libraries as 87-base-pair reads. Per the original workflow: Across the roughly 600 repertoires, a later analysis counted tens of millions of unique TCR beta chains, 8.5 million to 12 million of which were shared by at least two donors. Raw reads were error-corrected and collapsed into unique sequences by a nearest-neighbor algorithm in which closely related sequences were merged to remove PCR and sequencing errors. V, D and J gene segments were assigned by aligning CDR3 sequences to IMGT reference sequences. Each retained sequence needed at least a six-nucleotide match to both a V gene segment and a J gene segment. Rearrangements were called productive when the CDR3 lacked stop codons and stayed in frame with V and J; all others were non-productive. CDR3 was defined according to IMGT convention as the region running from the second conserved V-encoded cysteine to the conserved J-encoded phenylalanine. The earlier analysis of about 610 of the donors excluded any sequence lacking an unambiguous match to a single V gene segment. In an earlier analysis of about 590 of the donors, a V segment was called functional when productive rearrangements were above 56.7%, and segregating when the standard deviation between donors exceeded 5%. A statistical classification framework was built to diagnose cytomegalovirus status from the catalog of TCR beta chain sequences. A later analysis assigned V and J genes by comparing TCR nucleotide sequences with IMGT/GENE-DB human TR gene sequences. The TCRdist pipeline was used in a later analysis to assign CDR3 sequences and most-parsimonious VDJ recombination scenarios. A later analysis defined each TCR beta chain by its CDR3 amino acid sequence plus V-gene family, and excluded reads lacking a unique V-gene family. As a way to deal with suspected cross-contamination and a sequencing artifact, a later analysis dropped under 600 nucleotide sequences that were highly shared and had low generation probability. In a later analysis, a clonal expansion index was calculated for each public chain from normalized within-repertoire ranks of inferred template counts. In a later analysis, generation probabilities were computed using a VDJ recombination model fitted to out-of-frame rearrangements, and the results were checked against IGoR. In a later analysis, TCR-TCR, TCR-HLA and TCR-CMV co-occurrence was scored with hypergeometric tests, and a repertoire-size bias correction was applied to TCR pairs. False discovery rates were estimated in a later analysis by permuting HLA or CMV assignments 20 times. In a later analysis, co-occurring TCRs were grouped with DBSCAN, and TCRdist sequence similarity was added when clustering was performed within HLA-allele-positive subsets. Repertoires with fewer than 30,000 or more than 120,000 public chains were left out of co-occurrence clustering, as were five repertoires with anomalous nucleotide sharing. TCRdb's version of the immuneACCESS table is confined to in-frame rearrangements and falls short of the full clone set. An unresolved V gene accounts for under half of the shortfall where checked; the remainder is of unknown origin. V, J and clone size are those of that table, while D and trimming were read from the DNA. The sample table records some 110,000 clones; about 16% of these occur just once. Roughly 0.79% of the sample comes from the top ten.

In total, roughly 670 healthy bone marrow donors made up the cohort. At the time of sampling, all cohort members were nominally healthy, though unrecorded immune exposures were likely present. The donor tested CMV seronegative, placing the donor among the approximately 360 seronegative members of the cohort. A peripheral blood sample was collected from each donor, and TCR beta sequencing was performed on peripheral blood mononuclear cells. Genomic DNA extraction from the blood cell samples was performed with the Qiagen DNeasy Blood Extraction Kit. There are a few counts of this clone. Its antigen is not yet known. No quality values exist for individual bases; no much larger clone is one base distant. The CDR3 spans 15 residues, from the cysteine through the phenylalanine. Here the CDR3 DNA is all that survives: 45 bases in frame from base 1. Per the germline V gene (reference sequence), MNHEY is the CDR1 and SMNVEV is the CDR2. The V end loses 5 bases and the J end loses 0 bases, and a stretch of 14 bases separates them.

The TCR sequence derives from a female donor in good health and CMV-seronegative. Sequenced input: PBMCs. The chain employs TRBV27 and TRBJ2-7; the D gene is perhaps TRBD1, on 6 matching bases. CDR3 sequence: CASSAPRGSSYEQYF. The nucleotides are TGTGCCAGCAGTGCCCCAAGGGGGTCCTCCTACGAGCAGTACTTC.